This T cell receptor beta chain was observed in a study of human T cells and chemical hapten exposure (dated by TCRdb to the early 2020s). Some background on the complete study: For sensitization, 2% DPC in acetone was applied to a 2 cm by 2 cm area of upper inner arm skin. Patch testing on the upper back used Finn chambers containing 0.01% DPC, with scoring done after 6 days according to International Contact Dermatitis Research Group standards. The patient cohort, mostly female, included alopecia areata with under or over 50% scalp involvement, alopecia totalis and alopecia universalis. The study tracked peripheral blood TCR repertoire changes in vivo during primary and secondary sensitization to the hapten diphenylcyclopropenone (DPC) in alopecia patients. Blood for TCR sequencing was provided by twenty-nine alopecia patients at one to four time points (pre-sensitization, 2, 6 and 24 weeks). The libraries were sequenced as a pool, and the TCR yield per sample differed mostly because of small variations in library volumes within the pool. Patient blood was sampled pre-sensitization (week 0) and at 2, 6 and about 24 weeks after DPC sensitization. Throughout the roughly 24-week study period, patients were also given weekly therapeutic DPC doses on the scalp. Beyond this particular receptor, the publication reports: The number of TCRs above 1 in 1000 frequency did not change with DPC sensitization; there was no evidence of global repertoire structure alterations. Compared with pre-sensitization or healthy control sets, expanded TCRs formed significantly more large CDR3 similarity clusters, which is consistent with antigen-driven responses. Patch test score was positively correlated with the number of PT1 expanded TCRs, with significance at thresholds 8, 16 and 32 but not at 4. All patients had alopecia, a presumed autoimmune disease, so their immune response might differ from that of healthy individuals. Repeated subsampling changed both the strength of the expansion versus patch-test correlation and the threshold at which that correlation became significant.

Libraries were built with RACE. TCRdb names NextSeq 500 as the instrument used. During library preparation, unique molecular identifiers were attached to individual cDNA molecules so that TCRs could be counted in a quantitative, reproducible way. Both TCR alpha and TCR beta chains were sequenced from each blood RNA sample. In the source study's methods: A median of approximately 100,000 TCRs per sample was observed, with a range of 23,224 to 690,600. V, J and CDR3 annotation of the TCR reads was carried out using the Decombinator software suite. To make PS versus PT1 abundance plots, every sample was subsampled to the same number of TCRs (28,000). TCRs were defined as expanded if absent before sensitization and observed at least eight times at the 2-week time point. TCRdb ran its own pipeline on the public reads, namely fastp trimming at Q25 and MiXCR clone calling, and kept in-frame beta chains. Rows merge per CDR3 protein into single entries with the most common DNA and genes. These V and J calls rely on TCRdb rather than the paper's analysis. The sample profile shows tens of thousands of distinct CDR3 sequences; around a tenth of them were found once. Clones ranked in the top ten supply about 4% of the sample.

The time point label here, explained by the study, means: patch test 1, 2 weeks after DPC sensitization. The treatment or condition tag for this specimen amounts to: therapeutic diphenylcyclopropenone sensitization with weekly scalp DPC. Blood at each patch-test visit was drawn before the patch test was applied. Eligible patients were aged 18 to 70, diagnosed with alopecia, deemed suitable for DPC therapy, and excluded if pregnant. Unfractionated whole blood was collected in Tempus Blood RNA tubes, and total RNA was extracted from that blood. This clonotype was detected many times. This receptor's antigen is unknown. Germline and junction disagree at one end, which may indicate a read error. The CDR3 numbers 19 residues from cysteine through phenylalanine. The only DNA kept is the CDR3, 57 bases in frame from the first base. As encoded in the germline V gene, CDR1 is MNHEY while CDR2 is SVGEGT.

Here the sequenced sample was whole blood, taken in connection with sensitization to the hapten diphenylcyclopropenone (DPC). The receptor chain draws on TRBV6-2 or TRBV6-3 and TRBJ2-7; 10 bases in between match TRBD2. This clonotype was sampled from a woman aged 45 to 65 with alopecia areata. Some clones in this sample may be carry-over from other donors' samples. This receptor has the CDR3 CASSYSRPGFSGGTYEQYF. The nucleotide sequence reads TGCGCCAGCAGTTACTCGAGGCCGGGCTTTAGCGGGGGGACCTACGAGCAGTACTTC.